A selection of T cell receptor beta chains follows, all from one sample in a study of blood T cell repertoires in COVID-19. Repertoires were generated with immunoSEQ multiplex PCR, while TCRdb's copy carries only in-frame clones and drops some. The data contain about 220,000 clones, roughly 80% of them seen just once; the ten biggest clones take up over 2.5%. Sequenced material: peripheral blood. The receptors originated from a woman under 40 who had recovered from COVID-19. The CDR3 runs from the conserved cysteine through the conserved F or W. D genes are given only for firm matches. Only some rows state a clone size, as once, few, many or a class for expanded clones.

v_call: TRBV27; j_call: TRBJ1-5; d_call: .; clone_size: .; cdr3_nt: TGTGCCAGCAGTTTACACGCGGCAGGGAATCAGCCCCAGCATTTT; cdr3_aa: CASSLHAAGNQPQHF
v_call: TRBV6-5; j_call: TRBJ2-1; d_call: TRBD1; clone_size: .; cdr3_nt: TGTGCCAGCAGTTCGCCGGGACAGGGGTCCAATGAGCAGTTCTTC; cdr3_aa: CASSSPGQGSNEQFF
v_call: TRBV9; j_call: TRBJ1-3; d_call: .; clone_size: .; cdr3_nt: TGTGCCAGCAGCGGGATGACAGCCGCTTCGAACACCATATATTTT; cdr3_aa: CASSGMTAASNTIYF
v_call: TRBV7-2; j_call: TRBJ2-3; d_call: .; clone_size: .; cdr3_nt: TGTGCCAGCAGCCCAGACTACCTTAGCACAGATACGCAGTATTTT; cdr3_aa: CASSPDYLSTDTQYF
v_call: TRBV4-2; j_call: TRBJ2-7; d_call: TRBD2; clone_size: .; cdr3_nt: TGTGCCAGCAGCCAAGGGACATCTAGGACTAGTACGGTCTACGAGCAGTACTTC; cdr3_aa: CASSQGTSRTSTVYEQYF
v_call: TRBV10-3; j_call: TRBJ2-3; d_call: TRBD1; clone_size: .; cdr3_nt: TGTGCCATCGGACAGGGTACAGATACGCAGTATTTT; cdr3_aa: CAIGQGTDTQYF
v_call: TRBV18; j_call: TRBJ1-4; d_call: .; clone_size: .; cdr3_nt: TGTGCCAGCTCCCCCATAAGGGGGACAACTAATGAAAAACTGTTTTTT; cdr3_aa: CASSPIRGTTNEKLFF
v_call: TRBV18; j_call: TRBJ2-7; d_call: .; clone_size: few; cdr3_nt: TGTGCCAGCTCACCACAGCAGGACTCCTACGAGCAGTACTTC; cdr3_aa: CASSPQQDSYEQYF
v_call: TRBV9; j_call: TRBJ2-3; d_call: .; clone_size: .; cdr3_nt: TGTGCCAGCAGCGTCACTAGCTCGAGCACAGATACGCAGTATTTT; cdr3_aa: CASSVTSSSTDTQYF
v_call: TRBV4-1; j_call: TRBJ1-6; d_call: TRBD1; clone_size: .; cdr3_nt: TGCGCCAGCAGCATTACCCGGGGACAGGGAGGATCACCCCTCCACTTT; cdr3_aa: CASSITRGQGGSPLHF
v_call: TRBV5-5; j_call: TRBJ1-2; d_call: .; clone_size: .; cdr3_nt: TGTGCCAGCAGCTTGTACGGGGAACCTAACTATGGCTACACCTTC; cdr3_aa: CASSLYGEPNYGYTF
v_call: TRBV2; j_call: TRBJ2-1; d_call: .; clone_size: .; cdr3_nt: TGTGCCAGCAACCTCGAGGCGGAGGATGAGCAGTTCTTC; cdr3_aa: CASNLEAEDEQFF
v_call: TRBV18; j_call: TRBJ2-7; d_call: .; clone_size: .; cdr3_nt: TGTGCCAGCTCACAGGGGACTGGTTCCTACGAGCAGTACTTC; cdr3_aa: CASSQGTGSYEQYF
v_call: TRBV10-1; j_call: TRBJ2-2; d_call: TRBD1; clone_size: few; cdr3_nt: TGCGCCAGCAGTAAAGCGGGACAGGGGACCGGGGAGCTGTTTTTT; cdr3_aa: CASSKAGQGTGELFF
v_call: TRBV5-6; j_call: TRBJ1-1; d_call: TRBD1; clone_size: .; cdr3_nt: TGTGCCAGCAGCTTGGAGACAGGGGTTCACCCCGAAGCTTTCTTT; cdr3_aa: CASSLETGVHPEAFF
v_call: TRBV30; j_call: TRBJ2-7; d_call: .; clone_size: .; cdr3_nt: TGTGCGCAAACCTCGGCGGACGAGCAGTACTTC; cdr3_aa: CAQTSADEQYF
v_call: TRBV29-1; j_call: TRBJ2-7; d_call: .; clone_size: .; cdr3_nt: TGCAGCGTTGAAGACAATAGCGGCTACGAGCAGTACTTC; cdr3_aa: CSVEDNSGYEQYF
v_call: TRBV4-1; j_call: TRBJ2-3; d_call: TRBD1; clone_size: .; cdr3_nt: TGCGCCAGCAGCCACCCCGGACAGGGAGGACTCACAGATACGCAGTATTTT; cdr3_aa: CASSHPGQGGLTDTQYF
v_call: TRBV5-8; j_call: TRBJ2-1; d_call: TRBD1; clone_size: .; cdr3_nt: TGTGCCAGCGTGATAGGGACAGGGGGGGTTGATGAGCAGTTCTTC; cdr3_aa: CASVIGTGGVDEQFF
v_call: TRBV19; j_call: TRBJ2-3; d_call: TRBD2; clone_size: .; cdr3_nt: TGTGCCAGTAGTATAGAATCTAGCGGGAGAGTCGGGTCCACAGATACGCAGTATTTT; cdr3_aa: CASSIESSGRVGSTDTQYF
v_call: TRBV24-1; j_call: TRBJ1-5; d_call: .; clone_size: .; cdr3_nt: TGTGCCACCAGTGAGGGACCGGGGGGCGCGGGCAATCAGCCCCAGCATTTT; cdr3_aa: CATSEGPGGAGNQPQHF
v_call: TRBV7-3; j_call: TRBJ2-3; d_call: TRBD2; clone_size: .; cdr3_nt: TGTGCCAGCAGCCCGGGACTAGCGGGAGGAATGGATACGCAGTATTTT; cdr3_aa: CASSPGLAGGMDTQYF
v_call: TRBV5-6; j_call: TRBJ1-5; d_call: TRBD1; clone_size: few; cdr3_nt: TGTGCCAGCAGCTTAGGGCAGGGGGCTGGCAATCAGCCCCAGCATTTT; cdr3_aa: CASSLGQGAGNQPQHF
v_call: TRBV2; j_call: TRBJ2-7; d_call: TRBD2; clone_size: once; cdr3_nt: TGTGCCAGCACTCACCTTAGCGGGACCCGCTCCTACGAGCAGTACTTC; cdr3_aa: CASTHLSGTRSYEQYF
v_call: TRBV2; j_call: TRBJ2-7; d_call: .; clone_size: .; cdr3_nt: TGTGCCAGCAGTGAAGGGGCAGGGCTCGGGGAGCAGTACTTC; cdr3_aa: CASSEGAGLGEQYF
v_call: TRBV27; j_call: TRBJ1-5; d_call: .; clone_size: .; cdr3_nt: TGTGCCAGCAGCTTCGACAGATTCAGCAATCAGCCCCAGCATTTT; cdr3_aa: CASSFDRFSNQPQHF
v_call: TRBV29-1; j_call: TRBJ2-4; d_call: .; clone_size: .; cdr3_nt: TGCAGCGTTGGTGGGGGGACCAAAAACATTCAGTACTTC; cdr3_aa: CSVGGGTKNIQYF